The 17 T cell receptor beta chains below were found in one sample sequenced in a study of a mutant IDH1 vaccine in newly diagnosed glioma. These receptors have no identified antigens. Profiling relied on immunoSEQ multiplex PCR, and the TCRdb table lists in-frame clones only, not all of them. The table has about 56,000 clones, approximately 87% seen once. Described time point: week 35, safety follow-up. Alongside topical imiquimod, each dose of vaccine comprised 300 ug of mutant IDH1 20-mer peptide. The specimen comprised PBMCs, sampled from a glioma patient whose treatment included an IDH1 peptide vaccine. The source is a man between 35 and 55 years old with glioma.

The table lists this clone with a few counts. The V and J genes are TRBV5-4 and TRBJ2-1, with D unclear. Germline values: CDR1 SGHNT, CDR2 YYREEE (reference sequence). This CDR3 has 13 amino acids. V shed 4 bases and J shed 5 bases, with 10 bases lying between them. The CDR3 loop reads CASSPPINNEQFF. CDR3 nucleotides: TGTGCCAGCAGCCCCCCCATTAACAATGAGCAGTTCTTC.

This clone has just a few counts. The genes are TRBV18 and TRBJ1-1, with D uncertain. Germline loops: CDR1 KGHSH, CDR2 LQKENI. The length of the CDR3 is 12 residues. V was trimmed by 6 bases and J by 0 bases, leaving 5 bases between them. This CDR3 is CASSSVNTEAFF. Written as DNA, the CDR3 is TGTGCCAGCTCCTCAGTGAACACTGAAGCTTTCTTT. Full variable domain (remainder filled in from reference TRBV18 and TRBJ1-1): NAGVMQNPRHLVRRRGQEARLRCSPMKGHSHVYWYRQLPEEGLKFMVYLQKENIIDESGMPKERFSAEFPKEGPSILRIQQVVRGDSAAYFCASSSVNTEAFFGQGTRLTVV.

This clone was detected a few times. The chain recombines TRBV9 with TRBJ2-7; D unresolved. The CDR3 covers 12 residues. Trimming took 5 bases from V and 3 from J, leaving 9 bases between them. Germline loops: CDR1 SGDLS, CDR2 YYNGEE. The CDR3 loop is CASSLDNYEQYF. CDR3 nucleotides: TGTGCCAGCAGTTTAGACAACTACGAGCAGTACTTC.

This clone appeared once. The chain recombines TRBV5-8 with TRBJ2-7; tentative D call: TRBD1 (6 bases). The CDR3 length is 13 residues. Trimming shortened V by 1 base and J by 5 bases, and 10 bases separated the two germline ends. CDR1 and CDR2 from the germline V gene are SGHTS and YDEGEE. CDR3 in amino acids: CASSLLGADEQYF. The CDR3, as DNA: TGTGCCAGCAGCTTGCTGGGGGCCGACGAGCAGTACTTC. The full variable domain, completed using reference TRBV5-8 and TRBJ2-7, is EAGVTQSPTHLIKTRGQQATLRCSPISGHTSVYWYQQALGLGLQFLLWYDEGEERNRGNFPPRFSGRQFPNYSSELNVNALELEDSALYLCASSLLGADEQYFGPGTRLTVT.

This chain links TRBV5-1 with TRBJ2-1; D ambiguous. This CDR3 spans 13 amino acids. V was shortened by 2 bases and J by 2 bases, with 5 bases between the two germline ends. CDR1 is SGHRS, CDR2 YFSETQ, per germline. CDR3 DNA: TGCGCCAGCAGCTTAAACACCTACAATGAGCAGTTCTTC. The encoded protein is CASSLNTYNEQFF.

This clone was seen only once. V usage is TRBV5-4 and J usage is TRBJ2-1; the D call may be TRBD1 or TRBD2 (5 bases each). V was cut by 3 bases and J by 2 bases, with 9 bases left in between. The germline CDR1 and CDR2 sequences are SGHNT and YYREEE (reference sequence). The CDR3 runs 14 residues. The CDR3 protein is CASSWGTAYNEQFF. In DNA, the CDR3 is TGTGCCAGCAGCTGGGGGACCGCCTACAATGAGCAGTTCTTC.

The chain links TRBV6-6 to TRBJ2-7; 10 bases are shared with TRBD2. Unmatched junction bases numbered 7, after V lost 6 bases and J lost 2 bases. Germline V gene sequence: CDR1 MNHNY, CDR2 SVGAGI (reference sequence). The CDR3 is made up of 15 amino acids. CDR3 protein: CASRGTSAATYEQYF. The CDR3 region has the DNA TGTGCCAGCAGGGGGACTAGCGCGGCGACCTACGAGCAGTACTTC.

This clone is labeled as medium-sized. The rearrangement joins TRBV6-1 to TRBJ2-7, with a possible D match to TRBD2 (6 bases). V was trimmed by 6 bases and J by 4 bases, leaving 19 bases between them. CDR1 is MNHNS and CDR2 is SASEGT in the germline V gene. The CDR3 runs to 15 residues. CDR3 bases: TGTGCCAGCAGCCCATTAGGAGGGGATTCGTACGAGCAGTACTTC. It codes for CASSPLGGDSYEQYF.

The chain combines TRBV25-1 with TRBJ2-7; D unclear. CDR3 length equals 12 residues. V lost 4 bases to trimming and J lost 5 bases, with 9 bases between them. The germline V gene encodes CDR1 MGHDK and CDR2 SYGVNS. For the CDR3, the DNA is TGTGCCAGCAGTGTGAAAGCCAACGAGCAGTACTTC. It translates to CASSVKANEQYF.

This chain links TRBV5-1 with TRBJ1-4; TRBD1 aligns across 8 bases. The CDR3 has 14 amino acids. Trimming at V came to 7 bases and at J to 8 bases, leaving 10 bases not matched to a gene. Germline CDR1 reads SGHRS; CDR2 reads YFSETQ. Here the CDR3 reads CASSQGAEAEKLFF. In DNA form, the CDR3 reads TGCGCCAGCTCCCAGGGGGCTGAAGCCGAAAAACTGTTTTTT.

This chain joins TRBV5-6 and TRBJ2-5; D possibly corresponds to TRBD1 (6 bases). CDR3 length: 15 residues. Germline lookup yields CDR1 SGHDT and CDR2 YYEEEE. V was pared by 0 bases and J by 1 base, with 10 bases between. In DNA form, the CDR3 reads TGTGCCAGCAGCTTGGAGGGACATCTCCAAGAGACCCAGTACTTC. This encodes CASSLEGHLQETQYF.

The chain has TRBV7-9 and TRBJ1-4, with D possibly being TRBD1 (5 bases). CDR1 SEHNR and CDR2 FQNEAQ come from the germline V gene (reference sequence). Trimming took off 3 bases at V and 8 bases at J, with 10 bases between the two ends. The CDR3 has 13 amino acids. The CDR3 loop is CASSLRDGEKLFF. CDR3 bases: TGTGCCAGCAGCTTGAGGGACGGCGAAAAACTGTTTTTT.

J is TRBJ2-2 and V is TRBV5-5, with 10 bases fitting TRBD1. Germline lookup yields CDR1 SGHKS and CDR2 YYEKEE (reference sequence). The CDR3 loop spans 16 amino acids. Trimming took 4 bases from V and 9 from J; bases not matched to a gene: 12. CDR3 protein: CASSPYSGQGFRELFF. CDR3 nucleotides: TGTGCCAGCAGCCCATATTCGGGACAGGGGTTTCGGGAGCTGTTTTTT.

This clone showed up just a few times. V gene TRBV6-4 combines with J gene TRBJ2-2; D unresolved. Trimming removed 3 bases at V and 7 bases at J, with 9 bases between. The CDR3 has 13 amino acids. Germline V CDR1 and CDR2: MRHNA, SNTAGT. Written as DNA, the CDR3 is TGTGCCAGCAGTGAATACAAGGGCGGGGAGCTGTTTTTT. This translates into CASSEYKGGELFF.

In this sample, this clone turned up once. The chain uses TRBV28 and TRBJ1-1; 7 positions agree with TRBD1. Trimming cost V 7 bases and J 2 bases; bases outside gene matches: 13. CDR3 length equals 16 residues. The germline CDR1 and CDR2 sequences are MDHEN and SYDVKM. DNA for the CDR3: TGTGCCAGCATATCACCAGTCCGACAGGGAAACACTGAAGCTTTCTTT. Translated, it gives CASISPVRQGNTEAFF. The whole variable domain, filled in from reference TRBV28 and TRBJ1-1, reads DVKVTQSSRYLVKRTGEKVFLECVQDMDHENMFWYRQDPGLGLRLIYFSYDVKMKEKGDIPEGYSVSREKKERFSLILESASTNQTSMYLCASISPVRQGNTEAFFGQGTRLTVV.

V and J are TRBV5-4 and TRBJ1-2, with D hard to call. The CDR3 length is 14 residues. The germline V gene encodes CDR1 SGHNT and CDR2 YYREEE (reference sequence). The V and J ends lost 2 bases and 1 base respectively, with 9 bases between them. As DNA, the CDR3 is TGTGCCAGCAGCTTCCGGGAACTTAACTATGGCTACACCTTC. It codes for CASSFRELNYGYTF.

CDR3 residues: CASSFRPSGSDTQYF. The CDR3 DNA follows: TGTGCCAGCAGCTTTCGGCCTAGCGGGAGTGATACGCAGTATTTT. The V and J genes are TRBV7-2 and TRBJ2-3, with 10 bases aligning to TRBD2. There are 15 residues in the CDR3. The trim removed 3 bases at V and 6 bases at J, leaving 6 bases unmatched. CDR1 SGHTA and CDR2 FQGNSA come from the germline V gene.